This T cell receptor beta chain comes out of a study of blood T cell repertoires in COVID-19. Background on the study: Acute and convalescent COVID-19 specimens originated in the United States, Italy and Spain.

CDR1 and CDR2 (germline): SGHVS, FQNEAQ. The J segment lost 4 bases and the V segment lost 5 bases, leaving 4 bases of the junction unmatched. This CDR3 region has 14 residues. TCRdb's copy holds only in-frame clones and misses some; the assay was immunoSEQ multiplex PCR. The sample records approximately 260,000 clones, approximately 83% being singletons. This chain connects TRBV7-8 to TRBJ2-1; 8 nucleotides align to TRBD1. Material for sequencing was peripheral blood. The receptor's source is a woman between 70 and 85 years old with acute or convalescent COVID-19. The CDR3 coding sequence is TGTGCCAGCAGCCCGGACAGGGCTTACAATGAGCAGTTCTTC. Its translation is CASSPDRAYNEQFF.